This paragraph reports one TCR beta chain. Germline values: CDR1 SGHAT, CDR2 FQNNGV. Trimming stripped 1 base from V and 7 bases from J, with 17 bases between. The CDR3 consists of 16 residues. These data belong to a study of blood T cells in healthy people across ages. A sample-barcoded 5' primer and a J-beta primer mix were used in a second PCR of about 7 to 11 cycles. Each of the samples gave a minimum of 3 million paired-end reads that contained CDR3. Via MiXCR, TCRdb re-called the 5' RACE reads, giving one row per CDR3 protein. The sample carries hundreds of thousands of distinct CDR3 sequences, roughly three fifths recorded once.

The sequenced material came from blood. The receptor was derived from a man in his sixties in good health. The chain employs TRBV11-2 and TRBJ2-1; D might be TRBD2 (6 bases). The CDR3 DNA reads as TGTGCCAGCAGCTTAGCCGATTTAAGGACTACAAATGAGCAGTTCTTC. Translated: CASSLADLRTTNEQFF.